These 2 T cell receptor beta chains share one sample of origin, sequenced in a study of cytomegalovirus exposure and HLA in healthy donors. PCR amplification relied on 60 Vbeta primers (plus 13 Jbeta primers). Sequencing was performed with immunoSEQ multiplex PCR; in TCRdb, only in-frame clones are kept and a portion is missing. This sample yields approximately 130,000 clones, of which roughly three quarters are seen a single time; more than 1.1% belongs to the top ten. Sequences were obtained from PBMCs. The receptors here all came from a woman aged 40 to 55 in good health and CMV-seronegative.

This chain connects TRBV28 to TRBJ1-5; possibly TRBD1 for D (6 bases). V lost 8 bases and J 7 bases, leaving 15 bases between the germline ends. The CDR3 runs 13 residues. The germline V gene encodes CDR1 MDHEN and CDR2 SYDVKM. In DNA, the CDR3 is TGTGCCAGCGAAAAAGGGGGTTACCAGCCCCAGCATTTT. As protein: CASEKGGYQPQHF.

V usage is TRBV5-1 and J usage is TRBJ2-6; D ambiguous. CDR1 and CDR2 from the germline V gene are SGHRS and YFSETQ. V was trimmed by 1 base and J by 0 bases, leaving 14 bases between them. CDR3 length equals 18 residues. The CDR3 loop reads CASSLNSQWASGANVLTF. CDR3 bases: TGCGCCAGCAGCTTGAATTCGCAATGGGCCTCTGGGGCCAACGTCCTGACTTTC.